The 9 T cell receptor beta chains listed next were all sequenced from one sample in a study of CD8 T cells in ankylosing spondylitis (TCRdb year 2017). Overall study results and their limits: A TCR beta motif made up of several highly homologous amino acid variants appeared to be characteristic of blood from ankylosing spondylitis patients.

These receptors' targets are unknown. Libraries were made using 5' RACE. Sequencing relied on an Illumina HiSeq 2500. TCRdb reran the public reads through fastp at Q25 and MiXCR, keeping productive beta chains. CDR3 protein sequences are deduplicated, and each keeps its most common genes and DNA. This sample comprises 500,000 to 650,000 distinct CDR3 sequences, about 5.7% of them detected only once. The leading ten clones occupy 3.5% of the sample. Material for sequencing was blood, either unsorted or a sorted T cell fraction (not recorded which). The origin of the receptors is a male donor with ankylosing spondylitis.

This clonotype occurred many times. The CDR3 loop reads CASSWEQGRGNTEAFF. CDR3 nucleotide sequence: TGCGCCAGCAGCTGGGAACAGGGACGCGGAAACACTGAAGCTTTCTTT. The chain links TRBV5-1 to TRBJ1-1, with D possibly matching TRBD1 (6 bases). Germline CDR1 is SGHRS and CDR2 is YFSETQ. The CDR3 has 16 amino acids. V lost 3 bases and J 2 bases, leaving 17 bases between the germline ends.

This clonotype was picked up many times. CDR3 DNA sequence: TGCGCCAGCAGTCCACAGGGTCAAGAGACCCAGTACTTC. It translates to CASSPQGQETQYF. The rearrangement joins TRBV5-1 to TRBJ2-5, with D possibly matching TRBD1 (6 bases). This CDR3 comprises 13 residues. CDR1 is SGHRS and CDR2 is YFSETQ in the germline V gene. V was trimmed by 5 bases and J by 2 bases, leaving 10 bases between them.

There are many counts of this clonotype. The chain combines TRBV29-1 with TRBJ2-3; D gene unclear. The CDR3 is 13 amino acids. Germline loops: CDR1 SQVTM, CDR2 ANQGSEA. Deletions cut 3 bases from V and 1 base from J, with 8 bases between. This CDR3 reads CSVEMDGTDTQYF. DNA of the CDR3: TGCAGCGTTGAGATGGACGGCACAGATACGCAGTATTTT.

This clonotype was seen many times. This rearrangement joins TRBV7-9 to TRBJ2-3, with D perhaps TRBD1 or TRBD2 (5 bases each). The V end was cut by 3 bases, the J end by 2 bases, with 15 bases between. This CDR3 region has 16 residues. Germline CDR1 and CDR2: SEHNR and FQNEAQ (reference sequence). As DNA, the CDR3 is TGTGCCAGCAGCTTCCCTGGGGCGGGCGACACAGATACGCAGTATTTT. Protein: CASSFPGAGDTDTQYF.

A few counts support this clonotype. The chain is built from TRBV6-2 or TRBV6-3 and TRBJ2-2, with TRBD2 matching 7 bases. The CDR3 consists of 14 residues. Trimming removed 7 bases from V and 6 bases from J; junction bases left unmatched: 8. The germline CDR1 and CDR2 sequences are MNHEY and SVGEGT. The CDR3 DNA reads TGTGCCAGCATTCGCAGGACTAGTTCCGGGGAGCTGTTTTTT. Its protein is CASIRRTSSGELFF.

This clonotype was seen many times. The chain recombines TRBV20-1 with TRBJ1-1; D may be TRBD1 (5 bases). The V end lost 3 bases, the J end lost 10 bases, and 21 bases lay between the germline ends. The CDR3 runs 14 residues. Per the germline V gene, CDR1 is DFQATT and CDR2 is SNEGSKA (reference sequence). The CDR3 spells CSARVLVGTMVAFF. CDR3 coding DNA: TGCAGTGCTAGGGTATTGGTGGGGACCATGGTAGCTTTCTTT.

Many counts were recorded for this clonotype. The chain couples TRBV5-1 to TRBJ1-2; D unresolved. Germline CDR1 is SGHRS and CDR2 is YFSETQ. The CDR3 consists of 16 residues. V lost 0 bases to trimming and J lost 3 bases, with 15 bases between them. CDR3 sequence reads: CASSLGMETHYYGYTF. CDR3 DNA sequence: TGCGCCAGCAGCTTGGGGATGGAAACACATTACTATGGCTACACCTTC.

There are many counts of this clonotype. The J gene is TRBJ1-1, the V gene TRBV5-1; D ambiguous. Between the trimmed V and J ends, which lost 7 bases and 3 bases, there was a span of 10 bases. This CDR3 has 12 amino acids. The germline V gene encodes CDR1 SGHRS and CDR2 YFSETQ. The CDR3 is CASGKLDTEAFF. The DNA for the CDR3 is TGCGCCAGCGGGAAGTTGGACACTGAAGCTTTCTTT.

This clonotype was seen many times. V gene TRBV20-1 combines with J gene TRBJ2-1; D gene uncertain. The ends were cut back, 1 base at V and 8 bases at J, with 3 bases in the middle. The CDR3 has 10 amino acids. The germline gives CDR1 DFQATT, CDR2 SNEGSKA (reference sequence). The CDR3 sequence is CSARAHEQFF. Written as DNA, the CDR3 is TGCAGTGCTAGAGCTCATGAGCAGTTCTTC.